The 28 T cell receptor beta chains below come from one sample, sequenced in a study of radiotherapy plus CTLA-4 blockade in lung cancer. The repertoire was sequenced with immunoSEQ multiplex PCR; TCRdb's copy has only in-frame clones and lacks some. Of about 64,000 clones in the sample, approximately 68% are singletons; the top ten hold about 9%. The specimen comprised peripheral blood, sampled from a patient treated with radiotherapy plus ipilimumab. Receptor source: a human donor with non-small cell lung cancer whose response to radiotherapy plus ipilimumab could not be evaluated.

This clone qualifies as medium-sized. CDR3 nucleotide sequence: TGTGCCAGTAGTATACAGAATTCCTATGGCTACACCTTC. This sequence encodes CASSIQNSYGYTF. V and J are TRBV19 and TRBJ1-2, with no clear D. Germline lookup yields CDR1 LNHDA and CDR2 SQIVND (reference sequence). The CDR3 sequence is 13 residues long. V lost 2 bases and J lost 4, with 8 bases in between.

The J gene is TRBJ2-3, the V gene TRBV13, with TRBD2 identical over 11 bases. The germline V gene has CDR1 PRHDT and CDR2 FYEKMQ (reference sequence). V trimming: 1 base; J trimming: 1 base; junction bases outside the gene matches: 4. The CDR3 extends over 17 amino acids. The CDR3 DNA follows: TGTGCCAGCAGCTTAGAAACTAGCGGGGGTGGCACAGATACGCAGTATTTT. This encodes CASSLETSGGGTDTQYF.

This clone occurred a few times. The chain recombines TRBV6-5 with TRBJ2-3, with D uncertain. This CDR3 comprises 15 residues. From germline, CDR1 is MNHEY and CDR2 SVGAGI. V was cut by 0 bases and J by 2 bases, with 9 bases left in between. CDR3 protein: CASSYSGENTDTQYF. The CDR3 bases are TGTGCCAGCAGTTACTCCGGAGAGAACACAGATACGCAGTATTTT.

This clone showed up just once. V usage is TRBV15 and J usage is TRBJ1-2, with D possibly being TRBD1 (6 bases). In germline, CDR1 is LNHNV, CDR2 YYDKDF (reference sequence). V was shortened by 4 bases and J by 7 bases, with 10 bases between the two germline ends. The CDR3 consists of 12 residues. The CDR3 DNA reads as TGTGCCACCAGCAAACCACAGGGTGGCTACACCTTC. Protein: CATSKPQGGYTF.

The chain has TRBV5-1 and TRBJ1-1; D unresolved. Germline CDR1 SGHRS, CDR2 YFSETQ. Trimming pared 2 bases from V and 2 bases from J, leaving 10 bases between. This CDR3 comprises 14 residues. CDR3 DNA sequence: TGCGCCAGCAGCTTTCGTGTGGGCAACACTGAAGCTTTCTTT. This gives the protein CASSFRVGNTEAFF.

The V and J genes are TRBV4-2 and TRBJ2-7; 7 bases map to TRBD2. With V trimmed by 4 bases and J by 2 bases, 11 bases remained unmatched. Germline V CDR1 and CDR2: LGHNA, YNFKEQ. The CDR3 is 16 amino acids. CDR3 amino acids: CASSPLGERETYEQYF. CDR3 coding DNA: TGTGCCAGCAGCCCCCTGGGGGAGCGGGAAACCTACGAGCAGTACTTC.

This rearrangement joins TRBV30 to TRBJ2-1; TRBD2 matches at 7 bases. Losses at the gene ends were 8 bases for V and 5 bases for J; bases not matched to a gene: 9. CDR1 and CDR2 (germline): GTSNPN, SVGIG (reference sequence). The length of the CDR3 is 13 residues. CDR3 nucleotides: TGTGCCGGCCGACTAGCCCAAAACAATGAGCAGTTCTTC. Amino acids: CAGRLAQNNEQFF.

The gene calls are TRBV29-1 and TRBJ1-2; D is unclear. The V end lost 5 bases, the J end lost 1 base, and 8 bases lay between the germline ends. Per germline, CDR1 SQVTM and CDR2 ANQGSEA. This CDR3 has 12 residues. The CDR3 DNA is TGCAGCGTTTTACAGATTAACTATGGCTACACCTTC. It translates to CSVLQINYGYTF.

The J gene is TRBJ1-1, the V gene TRBV5-1; tentative D call: TRBD1 (5 bases). Per germline, CDR1 SGHRS and CDR2 YFSETQ. The V and J ends lost 0 bases and 3 bases respectively, with 12 bases between them. This CDR3 is built from 15 residues. CDR3 DNA sequence: TGCGCCAGCAGCTTGGAAGTGGGGCGAGACACTGAAGCTTTCTTT. This sequence encodes CASSLEVGRDTEAFF.

The CDR3 here is CASIGTGGLTDTQYF. The CDR3 region has the DNA TGTGCCAGCATCGGAACGGGAGGGCTCACAGATACGCAGTATTTT. J is TRBJ2-3 and V is TRBV5-6, with 8 nucleotides matching TRBD2. Trimming took 6 bases from V and 2 from J; bases not matched to a gene: 8. The CDR3 runs to 15 residues. Looked up from germline, CDR1 is SGHDT and CDR2 is YYEEEE.

The chain couples TRBV27 to TRBJ2-7; a possible D gene is TRBD1 (6 bases). Deletions cut 4 bases from V and 1 base from J, with 14 bases between. The CDR3 consists of 15 residues. CDR1 MNHEY and CDR2 SMNVEV come from the germline V gene (reference sequence). CDR3 DNA: TGTGCCAGCAGTTCCTCTCAGACAGGATCCTACGAGCAGTACTTC. Translated: CASSSSQTGSYEQYF.

This chain uses TRBV30 with TRBJ1-2; no firm D call. The CDR3 covers 15 residues. V was pared by 2 bases and J by 4 bases, with 17 bases between. Germline V gives CDR1 GTSNPN, CDR2 SVGIG (reference sequence). CDR3 residues: CAWSPGRLGSYGYTF. The CDR3 nucleotides read TGTGCCTGGAGTCCCGGTCGTCTAGGTAGCTATGGCTACACCTTC.

The J gene is TRBJ2-4, the V gene TRBV7-8; D is perhaps TRBD2 (5 bases). This CDR3 spans 14 amino acids. Per the germline V gene, CDR1 is SGHVS and CDR2 is FQNEAQ. Trimming removed 2 bases from V and 6 bases from J, with 11 bases in between. The CDR3 sequence: CASSLSGVGNIQYF. The DNA for the CDR3 is TGTGCCAGCAGCTTATCCGGGGTCGGAAACATTCAGTACTTC.

V and J are TRBV7-9 and TRBJ1-2; 8 bases align to TRBD1. Per germline, CDR1 SEHNR and CDR2 FQNEAQ (reference sequence). There are 15 residues in the CDR3. Trimming removed 0 bases from V and 6 bases from J; junction bases left unmatched: 6. The CDR3 DNA follows: TGTGCCAGCAGCTTAGCGACAGGGGAAAGCGATGGCTACACCTTC. This codes for CASSLATGESDGYTF. Supplemented by reference TRBV7-9 and TRBJ1-2, the full variable domain reads DTGVSQNPRHKITKRGQNVTFRCDPISEHNRLYWYRQTLGQGPEFLTYFQNEAQLEKSRLLSDRFSAERPKGSFSTLEIQRTEQGDSAMYLCASSLATGESDGYTFGSGTRLTVV.

V usage is TRBV11-2 and J usage is TRBJ2-3; 7 bases match TRBD1. CDR3 length equals 16 residues. CDR1 and CDR2 from the germline V gene are SGHAT and FQNNGV. The junction had 10 bases not matched to a gene; V was cut back by 5 bases and J by 2 bases. The CDR3 sequence: CASSGYRGQNTDTQYF. The CDR3 DNA is TGTGCCAGCAGCGGGTACCGGGGACAGAACACAGATACGCAGTATTTT. The full variable domain, with the rest looked up from reference TRBV11-2 and TRBJ2-3, is EAGVAQSPRYKIIEKRQSVAFWCNPISGHATLYWYQQILGQGPKLLIQFQNNGVVDDSQLPKDRFSAERLKGVDSTLKIQPAKLEDSAVYLCASSGYRGQNTDTQYFGPGTRLTVL.

The chain links TRBV7-9 to TRBJ2-2; D is unresolved. Germline V CDR1 and CDR2: SEHNR, FQNEAQ (reference sequence). The CDR3 loop spans 14 amino acids. V gave up 1 base and J gave up 4 bases, with 7 bases separating them. DNA of the CDR3: TGTGCCAGCAGCTTAGTTCTGTCCACCGGGGAGCTGTTTTTT. It codes for CASSLVLSTGELFF. The full variable domain, rest sourced from reference TRBV7-9 and TRBJ2-2, is DTGVSQNPRHKITKRGQNVTFRCDPISEHNRLYWYRQTLGQGPEFLTYFQNEAQLEKSRLLSDRFSAERPKGSFSTLEIQRTEQGDSAMYLCASSLVLSTGELFFGEGSRLTVL.

The V gene is TRBV5-1, the J gene TRBJ2-2, with TRBD1 identical over 9 bases. The CDR3 length is 15 residues. Germline values: CDR1 SGHRS, CDR2 YFSETQ. V lost 0 bases and J lost 7; bases outside the gene matches: 4. The chain's CDR3 is CASSLGTGVDGELFF. CDR3 DNA sequence: TGCGCCAGCAGCTTGGGGACAGGGGTTGACGGGGAGCTGTTTTTT.

Comments on this clone: The CDR3 carries no conserved terminal phenylalanine or tryptophan, so it likely arises from a read error. The limits of the CDR3 on the DNA are not certain, so only TCRdb's listed CDR3 is given. The chain couples TRBV2 to TRBJ1-2; the table's TRBD1 call for D was not verified on the DNA. CDR1 and CDR2 from the germline V gene are SNHLY and FYNNEI. The CDR3 is made up of 10 amino acids, end residues included. The CDR3 here is CASSGAIFLS.

The chain carries TRBV5-1 and TRBJ2-2; tentative D call: TRBD2 (6 bases). The germline gives CDR1 SGHRS, CDR2 YFSETQ. This CDR3 contains 16 residues. V gave up 4 bases and J gave up 2 bases, with 15 bases separating them. This chain's CDR3 is CASSIPLASNTGELFF. DNA of the CDR3: TGCGCCAGCAGCATTCCCCTAGCGAGTAACACCGGGGAGCTGTTTTTT.

This rearrangement joins TRBV6-1 to TRBJ1-1, with a weak D call TRBD1 (6 bases). Germline V gene lookup returns CDR1 MNHNS and CDR2 SASEGT. CDR3 length: 12 residues. V gave up 6 bases and J gave up 8 bases, with 13 bases separating them. CDR3 DNA sequence: TGTGCCAGCAGACGGTCGGACAGCGAAGCTTTCTTT. It encodes CASRRSDSEAFF.

The V and J genes are TRBV4-1 and TRBJ2-7; D might be TRBD2 (5 bases). V was trimmed by 4 bases and J by 4 bases, leaving 11 bases between them. Germline CDR1 is MGHRA and CDR2 is YSYEKL. This CDR3 region has 13 residues. The CDR3 DNA is TGCGCCAGCAGCCGTCGGGATCTATACGAGCAGTACTTC. It translates to CASSRRDLYEQYF.

V and J are TRBV30 and TRBJ2-7; 7 bases match TRBD1. CDR3 length equals 15 residues. Per the germline V gene, CDR1 is GTSNPN and CDR2 is SVGIG (reference sequence). With V trimmed by 0 bases and J by 0 bases, 5 bases remained unmatched. Here the CDR3 DNA reads TGTGCCTGGAGTGTAGTCGGGGACAGCTCCTACGAGCAGTACTTC. It codes for CAWSVVGDSSYEQYF.

The CDR3 here is CATSRDRSGADEQYF. As DNA, the CDR3 is TGTGCCACCAGCAGAGATCGGTCAGGGGCGGACGAGCAGTACTTC. V gene TRBV15 combines with J gene TRBJ2-7; the D gene is possibly TRBD1 (6 bases). The CDR3 runs 15 residues. V was clipped by 0 bases and J by 5 bases, with 14 bases between them. CDR1 and CDR2 from the germline V gene are LNHNV and YYDKDF (reference sequence).

The V and J genes are TRBV9 and TRBJ2-1, with TRBD2 identical over 11 bases. CDR1 and CDR2 (germline): SGDLS, YYNGEE. This CDR3 has 15 residues. With V trimmed by 0 bases and J by 10 bases, 6 bases remained unmatched. The CDR3 is CASSVVAGGLVEQFF. The CDR3 DNA follows: TGTGCCAGCAGCGTAGTAGCGGGGGGGCTAGTGGAGCAGTTCTTC.

The rearrangement joins TRBV5-5 to TRBJ2-7; TRBD2 might be the D (5 bases). This CDR3 region has 13 residues. Germline V CDR1 and CDR2: SGHKS, YYEKEE (reference sequence). V was clipped by 3 bases and J by 2 bases, with 9 bases between them. CDR3 in DNA: TGTGCCAGCAGCTCCGGGAACGCCTACGAGCAGTACTTC. This gives the protein CASSSGNAYEQYF.

To note about this clone: Compared with germline, one end of the junction differs, possibly owing to a read error. The chain employs TRBV5-5 and TRBJ2-4; tentative D call: TRBD1 (7 bases). Germline CDR1 and CDR2: SGHKS and YYEKEE (reference sequence). CDR3 size: 14 residues. The CDR3 sequence: CASSLGGTEGNNDF. CDR3 bases: TGTGCCAGCAGCTTGGGCGGGACAGAGGGGAATAATGACTTC.

The chain is built from TRBV7-9 and TRBJ2-1, with D possibly matching TRBD2 (6 bases). Trimming shortened V by 3 bases and J by 5 bases, and 14 bases separated the two germline ends. CDR3 length: 15 residues. The germline V gene encodes CDR1 SEHNR and CDR2 FQNEAQ (reference sequence). In DNA, the CDR3 is TGTGCCAGCAGCTTGAAGGGACTTTATCACAATGAGCAGTTCTTC. Translated: CASSLKGLYHNEQFF.

The chain uses TRBV29-1 and TRBJ2-6; maybe TRBD2 (5 bases). Trimming removed 4 bases at V and 0 bases at J, with 10 bases between. The CDR3 spans 15 residues. Germline lookup yields CDR1 SQVTM and CDR2 ANQGSEA. Here the CDR3 DNA reads TGCAGCGTTGGGACGGACTCCTCTGGGGCCAACGTCCTGACTTTC. It is translated as CSVGTDSSGANVLTF. Full variable domain (missing parts from reference TRBV29-1 and TRBJ2-6): SAVISQKPSRDICQRGTSLTIQCQVDSQVTMMFWYRQQPGQSLTLIATANQGSEATYESGFVIDKFPISRPNLTFSTLTVSNMSPEDSSIYLCSVGTDSSGANVLTFGAGSRLTVL.